This TCR beta chain is from a study of CXCR3-negative and CXCR3-positive naive CD8 T cells. Study context: There were around 140 million TRB reads altogether, and each library had about 1.5 +/- 0.3 million of them. Study-wide points: Cryopreserved PBMCs had partly decreased CXCR3 expression; fresh PBMCs were used in most assays.

In regard to this clonotype: Its antigen remains unidentified.

5' RACE with UMI labels generated the TRB cDNA libraries. TCRdb reanalyzed the 5' RACE reads, giving one entry per CDR3 protein sequence and no DNA. The repertoire shows about 56,000 distinct CDR3 sequences; the top ten hold 20% to 25%. CDR1 and CDR2 (germline): SGHDN, FVKESK. The CDR3 runs to 15 residues. Sequenced material: memory CD8+ T cells from blood. The receptor was derived from a human donor in good health. Some clones in this sample may be carry-over from other donors' samples. V and J are TRBV14 and TRBJ2-6. The CDR3 sequence is CASSQVTAGANVLTF.